These T cell receptor beta chains were read from a single sample in a study of blood T cells in healthy people across ages. TCRdb reprocessed the 5' RACE reads via MiXCR and lists one record per CDR3 protein. The top ten hold roughly 25% of the sample, which has 780,000 or so distinct CDR3 sequences, around 50% seen once. Specimen: blood. The receptors shown here come from a middle-aged man in good health. The CDR3 runs from the conserved cysteine through the conserved F or W.

V gene: TRBV11-2
J gene: TRBJ2-5
CDR3 protein: CASSSLQGARETQYF

V gene: TRBV7-3
J gene: TRBJ1-2
CDR3 protein: CASSLVQGDYTF

V gene: TRBV4-2
J gene: TRBJ2-7
CDR3 protein: CASSQEVGAGAGEQYF

V gene: TRBV10-3
J gene: TRBJ2-4
CDR3 protein: CAISAGTSGNDEQYF

V gene: TRBV29-1
J gene: TRBJ1-2
CDR3 protein: CSVDTGGNYGYTF

V gene: TRBV7-9
J gene: TRBJ1-2
CDR3 protein: CASSLANSGTSNYGYTF

V gene: TRBV5-1
J gene: TRBJ2-1
CDR3 protein: CASSLGPSGFGEQFF

V gene: TRBV15
J gene: TRBJ2-3
CDR3 protein: CATSRDRWGASTDTQYF

V gene: TRBV4-2
J gene: TRBJ2-3
CDR3 protein: CASSQEAGGTLNTDTQYF

V gene: TRBV2
J gene: TRBJ2-1
CDR3 protein: CASSRDSMFDEQFF

V gene: TRBV7-2
J gene: TRBJ2-2
CDR3 protein: CASSLAAGVAGELFF

V gene: TRBV4-1
J gene: TRBJ2-7
CDR3 protein: CASSQGGQGENEQYF

V gene: TRBV6-1
J gene: TRBJ1-5
CDR3 protein: CASYTEPQHF

V gene: TRBV12-3/TRBV12-4
J gene: TRBJ1-2
CDR3 protein: CASTADRPYGYTF

V gene: TRBV12-5
J gene: TRBJ2-4
CDR3 protein: CASGFDSVRTKNIQYF

V gene: TRBV29-1
J gene: TRBJ2-5
CDR3 protein: CSVWDLQETQYF

V gene: TRBV6-1
J gene: TRBJ2-1
CDR3 protein: CASSPGLAGSAALGQFF

V gene: TRBV7-6
J gene: TRBJ2-7
CDR3 protein: CASSFSEHGTYEQYF

V gene: TRBV5-1
J gene: TRBJ2-5
CDR3 protein: CASTLRTGRGETQYF

V gene: TRBV18
J gene: TRBJ1-1
CDR3 protein: CASSPLRTGVMNTEAFF

V gene: TRBV10-2
J gene: TRBJ1-6
CDR3 protein: CASRQGGNSPLHF

V gene: TRBV7-3
J gene: TRBJ2-3
CDR3 protein: CASSLTGWREGSSTDTQYF

V gene: TRBV5-1
J gene: TRBJ2-5
CDR3 protein: CASSLIPSRSIQETQYF

V gene: TRBV5-1
J gene: TRBJ2-5
CDR3 protein: CASSGGREIGETQYF

V gene: TRBV5-6
J gene: TRBJ2-5
CDR3 protein: CASSMTSGSHQETQYF

V gene: TRBV7-2
J gene: TRBJ2-3
CDR3 protein: CASSLSLQLAGGPPTDTQYF

V gene: TRBV21-1
J gene: TRBJ2-7
CDR3 protein: CASSNYKRASREYEQYF

V gene: TRBV7-2
J gene: TRBJ2-5
CDR3 protein: CASSLVGDLRQETQYF

V gene: TRBV30
J gene: TRBJ2-7
CDR3 protein: CAWSGGNNEQYF

V gene: TRBV20-1
J gene: TRBJ2-5
CDR3 protein: CSARLERGGGQETQYF

V gene: TRBV20-1
J gene: TRBJ2-5
CDR3 protein: CSAMNRGQETQYF

V gene: TRBV6-5
J gene: TRBJ1-1
CDR3 protein: CASSREGMNTEAFF

V gene: TRBV5-1
J gene: TRBJ2-5
CDR3 protein: CASSLDWGGETQYF

V gene: TRBV20-1
J gene: TRBJ2-4
CDR3 protein: CSAISTGAGNIQYF

V gene: TRBV7-9
J gene: TRBJ1-2
CDR3 protein: CASSSDLTGAYGYTF

V gene: TRBV30
J gene: TRBJ2-7
CDR3 protein: CACRAGNYEQYF

V gene: TRBV29-1
J gene: TRBJ2-7
CDR3 protein: CSVLTNYEQYF

V gene: TRBV24-1
J gene: TRBJ2-7
CDR3 protein: CATSDLPGGHQYF

V gene: TRBV28
J gene: TRBJ2-4
CDR3 protein: CASSLFIFGEGQYF

V gene: TRBV30
J gene: TRBJ1-1
CDR3 protein: CAWSGLMTDEAFF

V gene: TRBV7-2
J gene: TRBJ1-2
CDR3 protein: CASSRYPTENYGYTF

V gene: TRBV7-2
J gene: TRBJ2-7
CDR3 protein: CASSSTDRGHEQYF

V gene: TRBV4-1
J gene: TRBJ1-6
CDR3 protein: CASSQPGQGNSPLHF

V gene: TRBV7-3
J gene: NA
CDR3 protein: CASSLFGGRDEQYF